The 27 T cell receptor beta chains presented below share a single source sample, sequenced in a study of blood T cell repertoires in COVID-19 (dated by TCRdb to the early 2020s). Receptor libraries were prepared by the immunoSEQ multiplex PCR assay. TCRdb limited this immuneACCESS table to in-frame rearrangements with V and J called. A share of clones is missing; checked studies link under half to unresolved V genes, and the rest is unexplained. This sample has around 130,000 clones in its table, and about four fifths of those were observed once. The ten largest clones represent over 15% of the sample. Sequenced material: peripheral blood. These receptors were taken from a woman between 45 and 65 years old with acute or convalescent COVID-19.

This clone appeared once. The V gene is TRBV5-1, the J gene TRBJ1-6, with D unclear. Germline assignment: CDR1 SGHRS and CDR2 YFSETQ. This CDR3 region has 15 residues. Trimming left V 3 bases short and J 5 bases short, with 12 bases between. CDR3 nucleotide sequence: TGCGCCAGCAGCTCAAGACGGGAAAATAATTCACCCCTCCACTTT. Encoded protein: CASSSRRENNSPLHF.

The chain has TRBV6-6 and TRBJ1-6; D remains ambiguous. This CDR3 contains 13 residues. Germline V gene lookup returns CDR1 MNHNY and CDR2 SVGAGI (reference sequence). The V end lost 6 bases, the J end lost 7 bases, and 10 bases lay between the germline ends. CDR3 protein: CASSPKPNSPLHF. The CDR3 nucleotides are TGTGCCAGCAGCCCTAAGCCCAATTCACCCCTCCACTTT.

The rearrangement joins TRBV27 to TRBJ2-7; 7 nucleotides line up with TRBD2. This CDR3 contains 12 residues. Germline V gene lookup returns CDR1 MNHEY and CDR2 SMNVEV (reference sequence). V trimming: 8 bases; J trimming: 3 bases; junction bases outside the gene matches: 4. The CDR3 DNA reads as TGTGCCAGCGGGGACTACTTCTACGAGCAGTACTTC. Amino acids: CASGDYFYEQYF.

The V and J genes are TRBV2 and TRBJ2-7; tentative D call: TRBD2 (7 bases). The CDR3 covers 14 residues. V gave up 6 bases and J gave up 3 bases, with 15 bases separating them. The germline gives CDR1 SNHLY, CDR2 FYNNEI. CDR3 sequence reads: CASRQGGTSYEQYF. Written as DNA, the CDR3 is TGTGCCAGCAGACAGGGAGGGACGAGCTACGAGCAGTACTTC. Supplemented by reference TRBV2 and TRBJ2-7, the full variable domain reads EPEVTQTPSHQVTQMGQEVILRCVPISNHLYFYWYRQILGQKVEFLVSFYNNEISEKSEIFDDQFSVERPDGSNFTLKIRSTKLEDSAMYFCASRQGGTSYEQYFGPGTRLTVT.

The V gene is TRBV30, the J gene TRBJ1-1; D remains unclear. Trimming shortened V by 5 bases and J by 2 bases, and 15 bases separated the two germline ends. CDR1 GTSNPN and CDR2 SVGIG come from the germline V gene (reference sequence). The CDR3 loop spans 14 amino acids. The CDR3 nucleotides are TGTGCCTGGGATTGGACCGGGATTAACACTGAAGCTTTCTTT. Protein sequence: CAWDWTGINTEAFF.

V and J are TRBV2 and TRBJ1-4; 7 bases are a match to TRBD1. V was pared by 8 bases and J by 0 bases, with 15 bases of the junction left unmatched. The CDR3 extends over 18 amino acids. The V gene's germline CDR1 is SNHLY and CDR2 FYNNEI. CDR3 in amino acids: CASGYEDRWGTTNEKLFF. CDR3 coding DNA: TGTGCCAGCGGTTATGAGGACAGGTGGGGTACAACTAATGAAAAACTGTTTTTT.

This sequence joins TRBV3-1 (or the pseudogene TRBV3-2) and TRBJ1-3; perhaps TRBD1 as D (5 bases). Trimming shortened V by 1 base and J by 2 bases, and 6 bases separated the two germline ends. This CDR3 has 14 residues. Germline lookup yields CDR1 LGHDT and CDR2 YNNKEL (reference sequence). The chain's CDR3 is CASSQGTPGNTIYF. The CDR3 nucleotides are TGTGCCAGCAGCCAAGGGACACCTGGAAACACCATATATTTT.

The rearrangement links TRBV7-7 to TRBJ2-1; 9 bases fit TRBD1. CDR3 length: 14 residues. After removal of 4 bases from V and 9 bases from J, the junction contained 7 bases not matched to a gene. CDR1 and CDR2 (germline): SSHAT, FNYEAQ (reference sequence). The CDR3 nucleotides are TGTGCCAGCAGCTCGGGACAGGGTTTGGGTGAGCAGTTCTTC. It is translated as CASSSGQGLGEQFF.

The CDR3 DNA reads TGTGCCAGCAGCCTTAGTAATGTCGGGACCGGGGAGCTGTTTTTT. Residues: CASSLSNVGTGELFF. V and J are TRBV7-8 and TRBJ2-2; D call uncertain. The CDR3 loop spans 15 amino acids. V lost 5 bases and J lost 5, with 15 bases in between. Per germline, CDR1 SGHVS and CDR2 FQNEAQ.

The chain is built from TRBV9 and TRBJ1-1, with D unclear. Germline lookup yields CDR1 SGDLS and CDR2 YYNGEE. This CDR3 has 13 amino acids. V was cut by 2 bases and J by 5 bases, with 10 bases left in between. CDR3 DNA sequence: TGTGCCAGCAGCGTGGGCATGGGTACTGAAGCTTTCTTT. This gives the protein CASSVGMGTEAFF. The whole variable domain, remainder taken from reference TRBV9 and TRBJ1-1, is DSGVTQTPKHLITATGQRVTLRCSPRSGDLSVYWYQQSLDQGLQFLIQYYNGEERAKGNILERFSAQQFPDLHSELNLSSLELGDSALYFCASSVGMGTEAFFGQGTRLTVV.

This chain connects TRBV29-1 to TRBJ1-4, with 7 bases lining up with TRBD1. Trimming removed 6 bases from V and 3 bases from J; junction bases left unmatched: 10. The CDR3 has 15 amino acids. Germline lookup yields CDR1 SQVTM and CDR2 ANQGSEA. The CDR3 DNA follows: TGCAGCGTGAGGACAGGACCCGGGGCTAATGAAAAACTGTTTTTT. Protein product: CSVRTGPGANEKLFF.

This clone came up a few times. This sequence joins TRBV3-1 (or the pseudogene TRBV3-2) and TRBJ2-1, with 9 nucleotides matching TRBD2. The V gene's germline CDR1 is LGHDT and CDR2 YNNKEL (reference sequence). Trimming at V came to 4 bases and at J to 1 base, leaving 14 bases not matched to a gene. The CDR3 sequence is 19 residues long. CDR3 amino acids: CASSPGYAGGVISYNEQFF. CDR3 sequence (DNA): TGTGCCAGCAGCCCCGGGTATGCGGGGGGGGTTATTTCCTACAATGAGCAGTTCTTC.

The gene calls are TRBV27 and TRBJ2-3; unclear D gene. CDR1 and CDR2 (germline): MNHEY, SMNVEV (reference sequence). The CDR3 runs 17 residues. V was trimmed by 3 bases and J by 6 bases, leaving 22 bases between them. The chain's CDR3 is CASSFYPDVSTGDTQYF. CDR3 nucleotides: TGTGCCAGCAGTTTTTACCCGGATGTCTCCACGGGTGATACGCAGTATTTT.

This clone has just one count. The CDR3 DNA is TGTGCCAGCAGCCTCCCCTCACCGAGCTCTGGAAACACCATATATTTT. Translated, it gives CASSLPSPSSGNTIYF. This chain uses TRBV11-2 with TRBJ1-3; D unresolved. In germline, CDR1 is SGHAT, CDR2 FQNNGV. The CDR3 loop spans 16 amino acids. Trimming shortened V by 5 bases and J by 0 bases, and 14 bases separated the two germline ends.

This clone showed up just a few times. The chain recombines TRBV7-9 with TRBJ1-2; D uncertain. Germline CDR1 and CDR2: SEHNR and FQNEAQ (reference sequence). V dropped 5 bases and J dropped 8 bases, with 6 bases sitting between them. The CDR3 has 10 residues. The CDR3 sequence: CASSPPGYTF. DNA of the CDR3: TGTGCCAGCAGCCCCCCGGGCTACACCTTC.

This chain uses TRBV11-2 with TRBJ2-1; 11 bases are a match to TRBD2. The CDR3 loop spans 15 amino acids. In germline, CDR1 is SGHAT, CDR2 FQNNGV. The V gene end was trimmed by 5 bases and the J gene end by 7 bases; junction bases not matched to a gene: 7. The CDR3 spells CASSVSGGALNEQFF. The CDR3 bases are TGTGCCAGCAGCGTTAGCGGGGGGGCCTTGAATGAGCAGTTCTTC.

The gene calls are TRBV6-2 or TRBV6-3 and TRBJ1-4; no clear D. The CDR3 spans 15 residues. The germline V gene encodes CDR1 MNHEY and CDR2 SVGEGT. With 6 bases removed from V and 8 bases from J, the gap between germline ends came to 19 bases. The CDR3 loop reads CASSQLAPVGEKLFF. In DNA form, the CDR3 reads TGTGCCAGCAGCCAACTTGCTCCGGTCGGGGAAAAACTGTTTTTT.

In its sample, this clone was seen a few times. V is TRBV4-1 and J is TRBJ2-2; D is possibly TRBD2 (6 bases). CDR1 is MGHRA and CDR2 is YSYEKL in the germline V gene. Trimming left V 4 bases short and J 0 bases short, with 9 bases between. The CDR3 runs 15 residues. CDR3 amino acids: CASSPEGSNTGELFF. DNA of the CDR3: TGCGCCAGCAGCCCGGAGGGTTCGAACACCGGGGAGCTGTTTTTT.

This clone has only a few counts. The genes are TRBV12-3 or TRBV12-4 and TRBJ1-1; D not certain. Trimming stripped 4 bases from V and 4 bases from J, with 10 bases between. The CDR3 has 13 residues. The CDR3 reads CASSSGGITEAFF. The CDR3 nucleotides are TGTGCCAGCAGTTCGGGAGGGATCACTGAAGCTTTCTTT.

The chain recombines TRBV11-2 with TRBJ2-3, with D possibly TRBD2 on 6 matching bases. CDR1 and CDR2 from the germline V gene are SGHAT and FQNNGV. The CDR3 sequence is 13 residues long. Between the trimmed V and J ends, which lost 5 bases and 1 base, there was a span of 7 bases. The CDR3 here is CASSRRGTDTQYF. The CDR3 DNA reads TGTGCCAGCAGCAGGAGGGGCACAGATACGCAGTATTTT.

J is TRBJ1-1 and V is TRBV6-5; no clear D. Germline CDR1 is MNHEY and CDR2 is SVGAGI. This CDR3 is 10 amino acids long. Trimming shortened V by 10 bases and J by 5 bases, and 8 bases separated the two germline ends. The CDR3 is CAIQRTEAFF. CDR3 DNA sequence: TGTGCCATCCAGCGGACTGAAGCTTTCTTT.

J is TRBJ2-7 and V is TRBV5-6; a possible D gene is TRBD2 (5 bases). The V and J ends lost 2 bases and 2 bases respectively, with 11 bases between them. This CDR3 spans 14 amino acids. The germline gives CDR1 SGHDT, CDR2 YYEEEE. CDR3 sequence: CASSLPGGPYEQYF. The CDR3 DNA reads TGTGCCAGCAGCTTACCTGGAGGCCCCTACGAGCAGTACTTC.

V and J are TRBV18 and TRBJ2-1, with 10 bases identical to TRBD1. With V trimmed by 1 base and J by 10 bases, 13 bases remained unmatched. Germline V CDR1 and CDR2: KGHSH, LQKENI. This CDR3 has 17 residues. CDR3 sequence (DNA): TGTGCCAGCTCACCACTCTCCCCGGGACAGGGGAGTGGCGAGCAGTTCTTC. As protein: CASSPLSPGQGSGEQFF. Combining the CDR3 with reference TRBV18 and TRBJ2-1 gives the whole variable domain NAGVMQNPRHLVRRRGQEARLRCSPMKGHSHVYWYRQLPEEGLKFMVYLQKENIIDESGMPKERFSAEFPKEGPSILRIQQVVRGDSAAYFCASSPLSPGQGSGEQFFGPGTRLTVL.

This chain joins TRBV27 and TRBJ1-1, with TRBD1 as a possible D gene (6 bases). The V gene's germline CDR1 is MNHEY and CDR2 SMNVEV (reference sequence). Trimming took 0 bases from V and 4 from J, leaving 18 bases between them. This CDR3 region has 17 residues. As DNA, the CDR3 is TGTGCCAGCAGTTTATCGATAGGGAGGGGGTTGGTCACTGAAGCTTTCTTT. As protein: CASSLSIGRGLVTEAFF.

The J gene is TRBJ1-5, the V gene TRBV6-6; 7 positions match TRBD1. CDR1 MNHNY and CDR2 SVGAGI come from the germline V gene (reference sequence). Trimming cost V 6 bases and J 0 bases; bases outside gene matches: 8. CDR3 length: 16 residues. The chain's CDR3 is CASSLRDSNSNQPQHF. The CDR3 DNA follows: TGTGCCAGCAGCCTCCGGGACAGTAATAGCAATCAGCCCCAGCATTTT.

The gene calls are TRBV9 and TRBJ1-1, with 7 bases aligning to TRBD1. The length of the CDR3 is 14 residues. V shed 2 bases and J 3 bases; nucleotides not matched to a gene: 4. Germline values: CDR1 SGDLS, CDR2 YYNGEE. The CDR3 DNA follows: TGTGCCAGCAGCGTCGAGGGGGCCTACACTGAAGCTTTCTTT. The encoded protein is CASSVEGAYTEAFF.

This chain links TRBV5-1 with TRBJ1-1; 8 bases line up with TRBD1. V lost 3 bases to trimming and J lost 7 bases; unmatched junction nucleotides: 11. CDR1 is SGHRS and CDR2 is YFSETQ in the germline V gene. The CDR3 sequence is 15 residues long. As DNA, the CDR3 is TGCGCCAGCAGCTGGATGACAGGGGCGAAGGGTGAAGCTTTCTTT. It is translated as CASSWMTGAKGEAFF.